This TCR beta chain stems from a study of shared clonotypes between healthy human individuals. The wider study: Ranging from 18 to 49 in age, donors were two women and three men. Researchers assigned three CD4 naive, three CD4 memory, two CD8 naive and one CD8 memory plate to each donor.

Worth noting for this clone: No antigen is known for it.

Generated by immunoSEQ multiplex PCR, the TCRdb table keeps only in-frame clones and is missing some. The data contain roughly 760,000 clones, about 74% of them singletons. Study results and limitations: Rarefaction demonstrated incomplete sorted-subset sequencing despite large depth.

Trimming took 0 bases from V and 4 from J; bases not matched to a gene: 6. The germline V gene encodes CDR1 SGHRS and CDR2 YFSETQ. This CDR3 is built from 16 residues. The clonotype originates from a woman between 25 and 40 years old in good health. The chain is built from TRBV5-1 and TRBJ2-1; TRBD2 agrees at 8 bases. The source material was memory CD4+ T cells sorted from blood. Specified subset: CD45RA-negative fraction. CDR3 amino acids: CASSLESSGLYNEQFF. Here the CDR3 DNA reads TGCGCCAGCAGCTTGGAATCTAGCGGGCTATACAATGAGCAGTTCTTC. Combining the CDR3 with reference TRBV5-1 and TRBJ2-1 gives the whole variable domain KAGVTQTPRYLIKTRGQQVTLSCSPISGHRSVSWYQQTPGQGLQFLFEYFSETQRNKGNFPGRFSGRQFSNSRSEMNVSTLELGDSALYLCASSLESSGLYNEQFFGPGTRLTVL.